This T cell receptor beta chain was sequenced for a study of T cells in Graves' hyperthyroidism and ophthalmopathy. The CDR3 is 13 residues long. Germline CDR1 reads LGHDT; CDR2 reads YNNKEL (reference sequence). V was pared by 3 bases and J by 2 bases, with 5 bases between. A few counts support this clonotype. Amplification of TCR beta CDR3 regions used RNA as the template. An initial round of RT-PCR targeting the TCR CDR3 relied on the HTBI primer set. Using its own MiXCR run on the multiplex PCR reads, TCRdb lists one record per CDR3 protein. The sample shows 600,000 to 650,000 distinct CDR3 sequences, less than 25% of them seen only once. Researchers barred patients who had uncontrolled infection, other autoimmune disease, pregnancy or lactation. On the basis of clinical symptoms, serum thyroxine and TRAb, thyroid ultrasound and orbital computed tomography, diagnoses were made.

The sample taken for sequencing was blood. This rearrangement joins TRBV3-1 to TRBJ2-1; no firm D call. The clonotype originates from a man aged 25 to 40 with Graves' ophthalmopathy. CDR3 loop: CASSHQTYNEQFF. DNA of the CDR3: TGTGCCAGCAGCCATCAAACCTACAATGAGCAGTTCTTC.